The TCR beta chain described here comes from a study of blood T cell repertoires in COVID-19. Study-level information: The samples span acute and convalescent COVID-19 from the United States, Italy and Spain. PBMCs, B-cell-depleted T cells, or T cells provided the cDNA or gDNA that made up the material.

There are a few counts of this clone. The germline gives CDR1 LGHNA, CDR2 YNFKEQ. V lost 0 bases and J lost 5, with 11 bases in between. The CDR3 runs to 14 residues. In the authors' methods: Nucleated cell number was recorded as an estimate derived from reference gene primer amplification. TCRdb's copy holds only in-frame clones and misses some; the assay was immunoSEQ multiplex PCR. V and J calls plus clone size are reproduced from that table; the DNA served to infer D and trimming. The table includes about 110,000 clones, about 80% detected once. This TCR derives from a woman of 80 years or more with active or convalescent COVID-19. Sequenced: peripheral blood. This rearrangement joins TRBV4-2 to TRBJ2-7; D might be TRBD2 (5 bases). The CDR3 spells CASSQDRLADEQYF. CDR3 bases: TGTGCCAGCAGCCAAGATCGGCTAGCAGACGAGCAGTACTTC.